The T cell receptor (beta chain) under discussion was sequenced for a study of blood T cells in healthy people across ages. A second 7 to 11 cycle PCR used barcoded and J-beta primers. MiXCR, run by TCRdb on the 5' RACE reads, gives a single entry per CDR3 protein. The table has approximately 1,100,000 distinct CDR3 sequences, 40% to 45% seen once. The germline V gene encodes CDR1 SGHRS and CDR2 YFSETQ. The CDR3 contains 16 residues. With 0 bases clipped from V and 3 bases from J, the junction kept 7 bases outside the gene matches. Each donor gave roughly 9.2 milliliters of peripheral blood. The total RNA that was extracted per sample amounted to at least 5.5 micrograms.

The sample was blood. This chain joins TRBV5-1 and TRBJ2-7; TRBD1 agrees at 9 bases. This TCR was recovered from a woman in her fifties or sixties in good health. The CDR3 DNA reads TGCGCCAGCAGCTTGGCCTGGGACAGGGAGGTCTACGAGCAGTACTTC. Residues: CASSLAWDREVYEQYF.